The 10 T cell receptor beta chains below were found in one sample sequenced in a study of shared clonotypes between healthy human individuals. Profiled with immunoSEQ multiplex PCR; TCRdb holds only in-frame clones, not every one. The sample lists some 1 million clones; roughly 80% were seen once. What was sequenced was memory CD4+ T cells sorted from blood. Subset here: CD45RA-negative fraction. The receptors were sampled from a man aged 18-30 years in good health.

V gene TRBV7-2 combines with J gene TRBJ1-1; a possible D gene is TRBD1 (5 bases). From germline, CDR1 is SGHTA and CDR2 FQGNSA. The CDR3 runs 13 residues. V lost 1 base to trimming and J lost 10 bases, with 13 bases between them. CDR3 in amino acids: CASSLGRGGIAFF. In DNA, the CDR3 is TGTGCCAGCAGCTTAGGGAGGGGTGGTATAGCTTTCTTT.

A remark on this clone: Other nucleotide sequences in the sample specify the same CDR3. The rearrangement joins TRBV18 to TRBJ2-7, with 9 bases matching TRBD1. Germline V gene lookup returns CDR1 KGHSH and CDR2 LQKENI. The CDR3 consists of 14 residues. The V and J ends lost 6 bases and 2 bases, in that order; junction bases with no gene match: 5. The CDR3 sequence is CASSPGQGAYEQYF. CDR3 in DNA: TGTGCCAGCTCCCCGGGACAGGGCGCCTACGAGCAGTACTTC.

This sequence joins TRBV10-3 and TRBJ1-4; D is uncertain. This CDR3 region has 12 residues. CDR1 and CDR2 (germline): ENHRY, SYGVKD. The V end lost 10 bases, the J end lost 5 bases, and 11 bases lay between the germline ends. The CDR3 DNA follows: TGTGCCACCCGAGGCGACAATGAAAAACTGTTTTTT. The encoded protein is CATRGDNEKLFF.

CDR3 loop: CAWSAGSRGNTIYF. The CDR3 DNA follows: TGTGCCTGGAGCGCAGGGAGTAGGGGAAACACCATATATTTT. This chain links TRBV30 with TRBJ1-3; a possible D gene is TRBD1 (5 bases). The CDR3 has 14 amino acids. V lost 3 bases to trimming and J lost 4 bases, with 13 bases between them. Germline V gene lookup returns CDR1 GTSNPN and CDR2 SVGIG (reference sequence). Drawing the rest from reference TRBV30 and TRBJ1-3, the complete variable domain is SQTIHQWPATLVQPVGSPLSLECTVEGTSNPNLYWYRQAAGRGLQLLFYSVGIGQISSEVPQNLSASRPQDRQFILSSKKLLLSDSGFYLCAWSAGSRGNTIYFGEGSWLTVV.

The CDR3 DNA follows: TGTGCCAGTAGTATGCAGGGGGCTGCAAATTCACCCCTCCACTTT. It is translated as CASSMQGAANSPLHF. The chain links TRBV19 to TRBJ1-6, with 8 bases identical to TRBD1. There are 15 residues in the CDR3. The germline V gene encodes CDR1 LNHDA and CDR2 SQIVND (reference sequence). V lost 3 bases and J lost 7; bases outside the gene matches: 5.

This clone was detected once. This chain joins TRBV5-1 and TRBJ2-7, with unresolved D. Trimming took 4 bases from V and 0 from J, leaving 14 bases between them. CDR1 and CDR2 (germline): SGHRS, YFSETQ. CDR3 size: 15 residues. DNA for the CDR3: TGCGCCAGCAGCGCTGTCTCCGCTGCCTCCTACGAGCAGTACTTC. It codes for CASSAVSAASYEQYF. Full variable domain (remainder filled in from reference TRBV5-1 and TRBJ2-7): KAGVTQTPRYLIKTRGQQVTLSCSPISGHRSVSWYQQTPGQGLQFLFEYFSETQRNKGNFPGRFSGRQFSNSRSEMNVSTLELGDSALYLCASSAVSAASYEQYFGPGTRLTVT.

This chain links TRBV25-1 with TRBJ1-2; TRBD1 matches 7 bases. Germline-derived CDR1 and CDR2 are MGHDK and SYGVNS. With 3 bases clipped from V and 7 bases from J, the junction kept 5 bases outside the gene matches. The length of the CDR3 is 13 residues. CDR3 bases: TGTGCCAGCAGTGACCGCTACAGGGGTGGCTACACCTTC. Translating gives CASSDRYRGGYTF.

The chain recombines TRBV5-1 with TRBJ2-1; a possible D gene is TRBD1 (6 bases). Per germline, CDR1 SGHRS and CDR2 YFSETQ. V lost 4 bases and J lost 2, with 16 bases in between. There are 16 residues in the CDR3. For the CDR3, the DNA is TGCGCCAGCAGCAAGGTCGGACAGCTTACCTACAATGAGCAGTTCTTC. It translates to CASSKVGQLTYNEQFF.

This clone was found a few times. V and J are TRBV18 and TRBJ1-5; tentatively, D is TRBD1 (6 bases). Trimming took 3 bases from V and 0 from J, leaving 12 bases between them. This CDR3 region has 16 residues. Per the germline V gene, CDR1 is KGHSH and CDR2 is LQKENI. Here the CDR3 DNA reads TGTGCCAGCTCACCGGGGGCCGGGGGTAGCAATCAGCCCCAGCATTTT. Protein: CASSPGAGGSNQPQHF.

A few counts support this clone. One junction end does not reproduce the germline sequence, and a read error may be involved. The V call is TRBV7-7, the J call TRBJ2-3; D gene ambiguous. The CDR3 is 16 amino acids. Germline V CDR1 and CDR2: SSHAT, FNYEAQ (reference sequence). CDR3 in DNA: TGTGCTAGCAGCGTTTCCCCGTCCGTTTTCACAGATACGCAGTATTTT. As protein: CASSVSPSVFTDTQYF.